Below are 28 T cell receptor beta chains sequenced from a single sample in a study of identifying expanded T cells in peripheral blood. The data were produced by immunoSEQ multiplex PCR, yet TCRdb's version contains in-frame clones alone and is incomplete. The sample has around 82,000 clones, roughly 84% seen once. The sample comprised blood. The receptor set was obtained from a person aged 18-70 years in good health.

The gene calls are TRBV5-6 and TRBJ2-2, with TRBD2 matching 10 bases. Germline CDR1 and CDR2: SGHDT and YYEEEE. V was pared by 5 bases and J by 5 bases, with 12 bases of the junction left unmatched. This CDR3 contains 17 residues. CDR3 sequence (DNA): TGTGCCAGCAGTTACGGAATTGGACTAGCGGAAACCGGGGAGCTGTTTTTT. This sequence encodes CASSYGIGLAETGELFF.

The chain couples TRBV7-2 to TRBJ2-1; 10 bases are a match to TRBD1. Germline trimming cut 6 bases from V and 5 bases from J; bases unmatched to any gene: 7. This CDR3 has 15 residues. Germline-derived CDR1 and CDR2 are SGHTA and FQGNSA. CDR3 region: CASRTRGQGNNEQFF. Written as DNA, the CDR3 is TGTGCCAGCAGGACACGGGGACAGGGGAACAATGAGCAGTTCTTC.

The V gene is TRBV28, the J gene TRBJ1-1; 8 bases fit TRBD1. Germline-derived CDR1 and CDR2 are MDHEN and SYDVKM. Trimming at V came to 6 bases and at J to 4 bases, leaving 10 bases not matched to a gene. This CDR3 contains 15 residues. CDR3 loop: CASSPDREVATEAFF. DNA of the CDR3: TGTGCCAGCAGCCCGGACAGGGAGGTCGCCACTGAAGCTTTCTTT.

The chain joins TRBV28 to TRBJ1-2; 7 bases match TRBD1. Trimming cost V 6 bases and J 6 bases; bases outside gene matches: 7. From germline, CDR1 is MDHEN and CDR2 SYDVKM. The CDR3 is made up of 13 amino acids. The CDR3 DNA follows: TGTGCCAGCAGGAGGACAGGTCTCGATGGCTACACCTTC. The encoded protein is CASRRTGLDGYTF.

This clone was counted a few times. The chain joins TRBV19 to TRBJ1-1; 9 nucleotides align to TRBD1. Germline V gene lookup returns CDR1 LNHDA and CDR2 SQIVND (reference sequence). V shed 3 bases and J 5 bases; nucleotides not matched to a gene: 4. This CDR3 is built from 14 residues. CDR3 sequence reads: CASSIVGQGTEAFF. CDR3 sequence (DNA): TGTGCCAGTAGTATCGTTGGACAGGGGACTGAAGCTTTCTTT.

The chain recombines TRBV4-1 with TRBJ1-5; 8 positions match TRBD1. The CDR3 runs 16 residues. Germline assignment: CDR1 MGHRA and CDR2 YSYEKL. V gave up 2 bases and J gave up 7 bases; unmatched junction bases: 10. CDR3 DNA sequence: TGCGCCAGCAGCCAACTACTTGGACAGGGCCCCCAGCCCCAGCATTTT. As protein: CASSQLLGQGPQPQHF.

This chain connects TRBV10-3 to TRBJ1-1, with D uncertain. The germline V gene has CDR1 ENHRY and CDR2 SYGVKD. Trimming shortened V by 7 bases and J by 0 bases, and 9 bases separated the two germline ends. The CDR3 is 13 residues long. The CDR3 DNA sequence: TGTGCCATCATGATGGCCTTGAACACTGAAGCTTTCTTT. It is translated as CAIMMALNTEAFF.

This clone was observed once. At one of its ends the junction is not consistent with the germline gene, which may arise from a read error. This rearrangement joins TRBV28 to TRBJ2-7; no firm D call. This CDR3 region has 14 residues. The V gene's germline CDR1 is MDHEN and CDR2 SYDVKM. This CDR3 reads CASCPGVGHELGPF. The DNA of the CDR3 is TGTGCCAGTTGCCCTGGGGTGGGCCACGAACTTGGACCATTC.

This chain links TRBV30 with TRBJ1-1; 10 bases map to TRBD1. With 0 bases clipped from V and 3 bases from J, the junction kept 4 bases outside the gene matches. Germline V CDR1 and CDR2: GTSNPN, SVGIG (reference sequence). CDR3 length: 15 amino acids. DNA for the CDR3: TGTGCCTGGAGTGTGGCCGGGACAGGGGACACTGAAGCTTTCTTT. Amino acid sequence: CAWSVAGTGDTEAFF.

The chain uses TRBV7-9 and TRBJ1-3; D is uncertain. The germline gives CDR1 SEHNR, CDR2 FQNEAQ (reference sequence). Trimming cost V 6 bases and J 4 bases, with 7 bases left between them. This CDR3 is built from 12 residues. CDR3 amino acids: CASSVAGNTIYF. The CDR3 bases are TGTGCCAGCAGTGTAGCCGGAAACACCATATATTTT.

The CDR3 region is CASSLERTGVNEQYF. The CDR3 nucleotides read TGTGCCAGCAGCTTAGAGCGGACAGGGGTTAACGAGCAGTACTTC. V usage is TRBV13 and J usage is TRBJ2-7; 9 nucleotides match TRBD1. The CDR3 length is 15 residues. The V gene end was trimmed by 1 base and the J gene end by 5 bases; junction bases not matched to a gene: 6. Germline CDR1 is PRHDT and CDR2 is FYEKMQ (reference sequence).

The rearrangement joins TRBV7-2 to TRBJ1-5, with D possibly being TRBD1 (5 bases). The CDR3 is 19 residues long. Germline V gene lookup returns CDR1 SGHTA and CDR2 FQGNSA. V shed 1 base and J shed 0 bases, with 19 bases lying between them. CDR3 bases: TGTGCCAGCAGCTTAGTAGTTGGACACAACGATTATAGCAATCAGCCCCAGCATTTT. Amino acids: CASSLVVGHNDYSNQPQHF.

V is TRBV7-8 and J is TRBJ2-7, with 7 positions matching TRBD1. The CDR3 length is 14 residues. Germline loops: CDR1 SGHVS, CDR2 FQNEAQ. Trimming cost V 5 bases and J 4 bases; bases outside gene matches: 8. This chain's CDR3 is CASSHGTGAYEQYF. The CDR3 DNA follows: TGTGCCAGCAGCCACGGCACAGGGGCTTACGAGCAGTACTTC.

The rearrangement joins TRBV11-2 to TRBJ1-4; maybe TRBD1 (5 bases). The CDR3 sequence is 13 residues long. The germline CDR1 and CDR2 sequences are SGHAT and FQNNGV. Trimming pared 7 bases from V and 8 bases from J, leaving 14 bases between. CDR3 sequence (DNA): TGTGCCAGCACCGGGGGAATCCGGGAAAAACTGTTTTTT. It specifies CASTGGIREKLFF.

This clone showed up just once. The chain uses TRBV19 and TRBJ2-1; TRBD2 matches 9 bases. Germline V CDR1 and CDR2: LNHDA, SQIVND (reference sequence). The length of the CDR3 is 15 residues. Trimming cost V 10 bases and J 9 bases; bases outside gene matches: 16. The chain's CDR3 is CATLTGSSGRTEQFF. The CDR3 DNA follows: TGTGCCACTTTGACAGGCTCGAGCGGGAGGACTGAGCAGTTCTTC.

The CDR3 sequence: CASSQVTASERDTQYF. CDR3 DNA: TGTGCCAGCAGCCAAGTGACCGCATCAGAAAGGGATACGCAGTATTTT. This chain links TRBV4-2 with TRBJ2-3; D gene unclear. Germline CDR1 is LGHNA and CDR2 is YNFKEQ. The CDR3 is 16 residues long. Trimming cost V 1 base and J 6 bases, with 17 bases left between them.

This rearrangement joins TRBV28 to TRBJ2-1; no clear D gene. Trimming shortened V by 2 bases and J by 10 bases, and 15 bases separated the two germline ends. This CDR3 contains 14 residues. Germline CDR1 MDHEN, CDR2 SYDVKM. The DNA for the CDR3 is TGTGCCAGCAGTTTAGACCCCGGTCGGCTGGAGCAGTTCTTC. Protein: CASSLDPGRLEQFF. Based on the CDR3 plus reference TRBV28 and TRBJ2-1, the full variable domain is DVKVTQSSRYLVKRTGEKVFLECVQDMDHENMFWYRQDPGLGLRLIYFSYDVKMKEKGDIPEGYSVSREKKERFSLILESASTNQTSMYLCASSLDPGRLEQFFGPGTRLTVL.

The CDR3 DNA sequence: TGTGCCAGCAGTTTTCAGGGAGTAGGAGAGACCCAGTACTTC. The encoded protein is CASSFQGVGETQYF. The chain is built from TRBV27 and TRBJ2-5; possibly TRBD1 or TRBD2 for D (5 bases each). The CDR3 spans 14 residues. CDR1 is MNHEY, CDR2 SMNVEV, per germline (reference sequence). The ends were cut back, 3 bases at V and 4 bases at J, with 12 bases in the middle.

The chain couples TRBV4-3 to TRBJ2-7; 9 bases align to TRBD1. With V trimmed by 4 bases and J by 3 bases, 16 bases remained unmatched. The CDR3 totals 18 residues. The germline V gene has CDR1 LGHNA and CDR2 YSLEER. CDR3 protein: CASSLDLDGQGRIYEQYF. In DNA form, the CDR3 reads TGCGCCAGCAGCCTAGATTTGGATGGACAGGGGAGAATCTACGAGCAGTACTTC.

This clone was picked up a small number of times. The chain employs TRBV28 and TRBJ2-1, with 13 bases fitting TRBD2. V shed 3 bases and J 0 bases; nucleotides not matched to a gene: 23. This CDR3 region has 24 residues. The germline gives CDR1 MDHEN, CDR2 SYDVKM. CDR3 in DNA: TGTGCCAGCAGTTTGGACCCCGGACTAGCGGGAGAGGTTCTCCCGTCCTTCTCCTACAATGAGCAGTTCTTC. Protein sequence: CASSLDPGLAGEVLPSFSYNEQFF.

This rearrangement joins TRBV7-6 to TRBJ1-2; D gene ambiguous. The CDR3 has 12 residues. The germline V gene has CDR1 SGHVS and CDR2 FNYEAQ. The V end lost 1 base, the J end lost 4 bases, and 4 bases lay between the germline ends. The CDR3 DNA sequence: TGTGCCAGCAGCTTAGTATCCTATGGCTACACCTTC. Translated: CASSLVSYGYTF.

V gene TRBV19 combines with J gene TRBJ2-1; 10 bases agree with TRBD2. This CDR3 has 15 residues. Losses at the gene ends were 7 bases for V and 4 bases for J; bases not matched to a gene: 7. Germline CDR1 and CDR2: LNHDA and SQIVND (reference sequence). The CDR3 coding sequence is TGTGCCAGTATGGTAGCGGGAGGCCTTTACAATGAGCAGTTCTTC. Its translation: CASMVAGGLYNEQFF.

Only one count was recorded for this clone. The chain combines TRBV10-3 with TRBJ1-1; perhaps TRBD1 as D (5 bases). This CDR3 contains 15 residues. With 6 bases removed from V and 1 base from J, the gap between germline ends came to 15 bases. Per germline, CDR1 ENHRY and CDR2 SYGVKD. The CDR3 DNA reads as TGTGCCATCAGGCGGAGCGGGGGACCGAACACTGAAGCTTTCTTT. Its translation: CAIRRSGGPNTEAFF.

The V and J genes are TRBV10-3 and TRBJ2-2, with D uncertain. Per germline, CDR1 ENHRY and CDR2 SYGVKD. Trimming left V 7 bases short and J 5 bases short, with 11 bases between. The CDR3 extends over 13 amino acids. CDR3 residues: CAITGDRTGELFF. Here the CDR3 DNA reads TGTGCCATCACCGGAGACCGGACCGGGGAGCTGTTTTTT.

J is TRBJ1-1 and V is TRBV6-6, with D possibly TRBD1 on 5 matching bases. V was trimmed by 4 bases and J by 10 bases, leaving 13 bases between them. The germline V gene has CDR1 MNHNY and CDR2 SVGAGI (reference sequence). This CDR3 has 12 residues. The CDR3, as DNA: TGTGCCAGCAGTTCAACGGGGGGGGTAGCTTTCTTT. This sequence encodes CASSSTGGVAFF.

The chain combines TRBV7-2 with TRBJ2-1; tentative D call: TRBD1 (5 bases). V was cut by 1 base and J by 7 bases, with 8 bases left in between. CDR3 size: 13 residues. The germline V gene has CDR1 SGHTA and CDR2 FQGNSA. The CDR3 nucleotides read TGTGCCAGCAGCTTAGAAGGGGCAAATGAGCAGTTCTTC. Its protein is CASSLEGANEQFF.

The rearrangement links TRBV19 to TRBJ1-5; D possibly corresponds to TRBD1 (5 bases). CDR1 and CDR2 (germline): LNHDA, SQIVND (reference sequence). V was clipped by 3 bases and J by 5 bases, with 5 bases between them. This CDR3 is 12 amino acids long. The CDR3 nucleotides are TGTGCCAGTAGTATGGGGGATCAGCCCCAGCATTTT. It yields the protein CASSMGDQPQHF. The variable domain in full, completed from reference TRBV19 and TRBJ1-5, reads DGGITQSPKYLFRKEGQNVTLSCEQNLNHDAMYWYRQDPGQGLRLIYYSQIVNDFQKGDIAEGYSVSREKKESFPLTVTSAQKNPTAFYLCASSMGDQPQHFGDGTRLSIL.

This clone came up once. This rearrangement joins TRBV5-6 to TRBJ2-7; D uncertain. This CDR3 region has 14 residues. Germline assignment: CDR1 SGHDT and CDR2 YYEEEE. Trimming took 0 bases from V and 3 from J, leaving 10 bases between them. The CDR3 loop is CASSLGPGYYEQYF. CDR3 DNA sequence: TGTGCCAGCAGCTTGGGACCGGGTTACTACGAGCAGTACTTC.